The 27 T cell receptor beta chains listed next were all sequenced from one sample in a study of Graves' ophthalmopathy and Graves' hyperthyroidism. RNA transcripts provided the template for amplifying TCR beta CDR3 regions. A first-round RT-PCR used HTBI primers, followed by a second-round multiplex PCR. One entry per CDR3 protein results from TCRdb running MiXCR on the multiplex PCR reads. Found here are approximately 1.2 million distinct CDR3 sequences, 35% to 45% of them singletons; the top ten hold around 10%. Sequencing input: peripheral blood or thyroid tissue (not recorded which). These receptors were collected from an adult man with Graves' hyperthyroidism.

This clonotype was counted ten times or more. This rearrangement joins TRBV12-3 or TRBV12-4 to TRBJ2-5; no definite D call. Trimming took off 1 base at V and 2 bases at J, with 5 bases between the two ends. The CDR3 is 13 residues long. CDR3 amino acids: CASSLVQQETQYF. In DNA, the CDR3 is TGTGCCAGCAGTTTAGTCCAGCAAGAGACCCAGTACTTC.

The rearrangement links TRBV25-1 to TRBJ2-7; tentatively, D is TRBD2 (6 bases). The J call is in doubt because the DNA end fits TRBJ2-5 better. The length of the CDR3 is 15 residues. Germline CDR1 MGHDK, CDR2 SYGVNS. The CDR3 loop reads CASSLYGSLEETQYF. CDR3 nucleotides: TGTGCCAGCAGTTTATACGGGAGCTTAGAGGAGACCCAGTACTTC.

This clonotype came up once. This chain links TRBV10-2 with TRBJ1-6; the match to TRBD1 covers 8 bases. Germline lookup yields CDR1 WSHSY and CDR2 SAAADI. The CDR3 runs to 14 residues. Unmatched junction bases numbered 12, after V lost 3 bases and J lost 17 bases. Here the CDR3 reads CASSEVSTGESIHF. The DNA of the CDR3 is TGCGCCAGCAGTGAAGTTTCGACAGGGGAATCCATCCACTTT.

This chain uses TRBV28 with TRBJ2-7; TRBD1 is a possible D gene (6 bases). Germline V gene lookup returns CDR1 MDHEN and CDR2 SYDVKM. V was shortened by 3 bases and J by 3 bases, with 12 bases between the two germline ends. This CDR3 contains 14 residues. In DNA form, the CDR3 reads TGTGCCAGCAGTTTTAGGACAGAAGACTACGAGCAGTACTTC. It is translated as CASSFRTEDYEQYF.

This clonotype showed up just once. Given a much more abundant clone one base away, this may be a read error. The CDR3 DNA follows: TGCGCCAGCAGCCAAGTTAACTCGGGTCAGCCCCAGCATTTT. Translated: CASSQVNSGQPQHF. V usage is TRBV4-1 and J usage is TRBJ1-5; D unresolved. Trimming shortened V by 1 base and J by 6 bases, and 10 bases separated the two germline ends. Germline V gives CDR1 MGHRA, CDR2 YSYEKL. CDR3 length: 14 amino acids.

The chain employs TRBV6-2 or TRBV6-3 and TRBJ2-7; D perhaps matches TRBD2 (7 bases). V was shortened by 5 bases and J by 5 bases, with 16 bases between the two germline ends. The CDR3 consists of 14 residues. The germline CDR1 and CDR2 sequences are MNHEY and SVGEGT. The CDR3 DNA reads TGTGCCAGCAGTACCCCGGGGGGCCGCCACGAGCAGTACTTC. Translation gives CASSTPGGRHEQYF.

The chain is built from TRBV6-5 and TRBJ2-6; a weak D match, TRBD1 (5 bases). Germline V CDR1 and CDR2: MNHEY, SVGAGI. V was clipped by 5 bases and J by 3 bases, with 14 bases between them. The CDR3 is 16 amino acids. The CDR3 nucleotides are TGTGCCAGCAGTGACGACAGTTGGGATGGGGCCAACGTCCTGACTTTC. Its protein product is CASSDDSWDGANVLTF.

The chain is built from TRBV2 and TRBJ2-2, with a weak D call TRBD1 (6 bases). Germline CDR1 and CDR2: SNHLY and FYNNEI. V was pared by 10 bases and J by 0 bases, with 9 bases between. The CDR3 extends over 13 amino acids. CDR3 region: CATQGSNTGELFF. DNA for the CDR3: TGTGCCACCCAGGGGTCGAACACCGGGGAGCTGTTTTTT.

This clonotype has more than one count but fewer than ten. This sequence joins TRBV7-2 and TRBJ2-2; D is possibly TRBD2 (7 bases). The ends were cut back, 2 bases at V and 6 bases at J, with 19 bases in the middle. CDR3 size: 17 residues. Germline CDR1 is SGHTA and CDR2 is FQGNSA. The DNA for the CDR3 is TGTGCCAGCAGCTTAACACTGGGGGGAGGGGGTGCCGGGGAGCTGTTTTTT. This encodes CASSLTLGGGGAGELFF.

The V call is TRBV7-2, the J call TRBJ2-7, with 9 positions matching TRBD1. CDR1 SGHTA and CDR2 FQGNSA come from the germline V gene. The V gene end was trimmed by 0 bases and the J gene end by 1 base; junction bases not matched to a gene: 4. CDR3 length: 16 residues. CDR3 sequence reads: CASSLAVGTGSYEQYF. The DNA of the CDR3 is TGTGCCAGCAGCTTAGCCGTAGGGACAGGGTCCTACGAGCAGTACTTC.

The chain links TRBV7-9 to TRBJ2-7, with 11 positions matching TRBD1. The CDR3 is made up of 14 amino acids. Trimming cost V 5 bases and J 13 bases; bases outside gene matches: 13. The germline CDR1 and CDR2 sequences are SEHNR and FQNEAQ (reference sequence). The CDR3 sequence: CASSPRTGGGLVYF. Written as DNA, the CDR3 is TGTGCCAGCAGCCCCCGGACAGGGGGCGGCTTGGTCTACTTC.

The chain recombines TRBV14 with TRBJ2-7; no firm D call. CDR3 length: 16 amino acids. Germline assignment: CDR1 SGHDN and CDR2 FVKESK. V dropped 2 bases and J dropped 7 bases, with 21 bases sitting between them. The CDR3 region has the DNA TGTGCCAGCAGCCAAAATCGTTTCGGGCCCCGCTTGGAGCAGTACTTC. Translating it yields CASSQNRFGPRLEQYF.

This rearrangement joins TRBV20-1 to TRBJ2-5; 7 nucleotides match TRBD2. Germline V CDR1 and CDR2: DFQATT, SNEGSKA (reference sequence). With V trimmed by 3 bases and J by 3 bases, 7 bases remained unmatched. The length of the CDR3 is 14 residues. The CDR3 spells CSASSTGGEETQYF. The CDR3 nucleotides read TGCAGTGCTAGTAGTACGGGAGGAGAAGAGACCCAGTACTTC.

Ten or more counts support this clonotype. This chain uses TRBV7-2 with TRBJ1-2; perhaps TRBD1 as D (6 bases). The CDR3 sequence is 14 residues long. Between the trimmed V and J ends, which lost 11 bases and 8 bases, there was a span of 24 bases. Germline CDR1 is SGHTA and CDR2 is FQGNSA. The CDR3 DNA is TGTGCCGGAAGGCGGGCAGGGGAGAATCTAGGCTACACCTTC. Translating gives CAGRRAGENLGYTF.

This clonotype turned up a few times. The chain joins TRBV20-1 to TRBJ1-3, with 7 bases aligning to TRBD1. V lost 3 bases to trimming and J lost 2 bases; unmatched junction nucleotides: 4. There are 14 residues in the CDR3. Germline values: CDR1 DFQATT, CDR2 SNEGSKA (reference sequence). CDR3 coding DNA: TGCAGTGCTAGTATCCAGGGGGCTGGAAACACCATATATTTT. Protein product: CSASIQGAGNTIYF.

The chain carries TRBV29-1 and TRBJ2-7; 7 nucleotides align to TRBD1. The closer fit of TRBJ2-1 to the DNA end suggests the J call may be wrong. Germline CDR1 and CDR2: SQVTM and ANQGSEA. This CDR3 spans 13 amino acids. The CDR3 sequence: CSVDRGLNNEQFF. DNA for the CDR3: TGCAGCGTTGACAGGGGGTTGAACAATGAGCAGTTCTTC.

V usage is TRBV6-2 or TRBV6-3 and J usage is TRBJ2-5; 9 bases are a match to TRBD2. V was pared by 8 bases and J by 5 bases, with 12 bases of the junction left unmatched. The CDR3 totals 15 residues. Germline V gives CDR1 MNHEY, CDR2 SVGEGT. CDR3 nucleotides: TGTGCCAGCTTCGACGGCGGGAGGGTCCAGGAGACCCAGTACTTC. Its protein is CASFDGGRVQETQYF.

As regards this clonotype: A much larger clone is a single base away; this may be a read error. This chain links TRBV7-9 with TRBJ1-4; D is unclear. This CDR3 comprises 13 residues. Per the germline V gene, CDR1 is SEHNR and CDR2 is FQNEAQ (reference sequence). The chain's CDR3 is CPSSISLAEKLFF. The CDR3 coding sequence is TGTCCCAGCAGTATTAGTCTGGCTGAAAAACTGTTTTTT.

This clonotype was seen more than once but under ten times. This sequence joins TRBV5-1 and TRBJ2-5; the D gene is possibly TRBD1 (6 bases). From germline, CDR1 is SGHRS and CDR2 YFSETQ. The CDR3 loop spans 13 amino acids. Deletions cut 0 bases from V and 4 bases from J, with 7 bases between. The CDR3 nucleotides are TGCGCCAGCAGCTTGGAGGGGGTAGAGACCCAGTACTTC. It encodes CASSLEGVETQYF.

Ten or more counts support this clonotype. The chain has TRBV3-1 and TRBJ1-2; D is possibly TRBD1 (5 bases). CDR1 LGHDT and CDR2 YNNKEL come from the germline V gene (reference sequence). Trimming removed 3 bases at V and 6 bases at J, with 8 bases between. This CDR3 has 12 amino acids. CDR3 amino acids: CASSQRGDGYTF. The CDR3 DNA is TGTGCCAGCAGCCAGAGAGGGGATGGCTACACCTTC. Drawing the rest from reference TRBV3-1 and TRBJ1-2, the complete variable domain is DTAVSQTPKYLVTQMGNDKSIKCEQNLGHDTMYWYKQDSKKFLKIMFSYNNKELIINETVPNRFSPKSPDKAHLNLHINSLELGDSAVYFCASSQRGDGYTFGSGTRLTVV.

The sample holds a few counts of this clonotype. The V gene is TRBV6-6, the J gene TRBJ1-6; D is unresolved. The CDR3 runs to 16 residues. Germline V CDR1 and CDR2: MNHNY, SVGAGI (reference sequence). With 2 bases removed from V and 6 bases from J, the gap between germline ends came to 14 bases. The CDR3 loop is CASSYPDGSSNSPLHF. CDR3 bases: TGTGCCAGCAGTTACCCGGATGGCAGCAGTAATTCACCCCTCCACTTT.

The chain recombines TRBV7-9 with TRBJ2-5; D is possibly TRBD2 (6 bases). The CDR3 spans 16 residues. Germline values: CDR1 SEHNR, CDR2 FQNEAQ (reference sequence). V lost 1 base and J lost 9, with 21 bases in between. The CDR3, as DNA: TGTGCCAGCAGCTTAGTCGCAACTACTAGCAATCAGCCCCAGTACTTC. Protein: CASSLVATTSNQPQYF.

CDR3 sequence (DNA): TGCAGTGCGGGGGGACAGGGACATCAGCCCCAGTACTTC. Translating gives CSAGGQGHQPQYF. The V and J genes are TRBV20-1 and TRBJ2-5; TRBD1 matches 9 bases. The germline V gene has CDR1 DFQATT and CDR2 SNEGSKA (reference sequence). With V trimmed by 6 bases and J by 9 bases, 11 bases remained unmatched. CDR3 length: 13 residues.

V gene TRBV11-2 combines with J gene TRBJ1-3; TRBD1 might be the D (5 bases). Germline V CDR1 and CDR2: SGHAT, FQNNGV. The CDR3 runs 17 residues. Trimming removed 1 base at V and 2 bases at J, with 15 bases between. Written as DNA, the CDR3 is TGTGCCAGCAGCTTAGGCAGGGTAGTAAGGACTGGAAACACCATATATTTT. This gives the protein CASSLGRVVRTGNTIYF. Full variable domain (outside the CDR3, taken from reference TRBV11-2 and TRBJ1-3): EAGVAQSPRYKIIEKRQSVAFWCNPISGHATLYWYQQILGQGPKLLIQFQNNGVVDDSQLPKDRFSAERLKGVDSTLKIQPAKLEDSAVYLCASSLGRVVRTGNTIYFGEGSWLTVV.

This clonotype was observed at least ten times. The J gene is TRBJ1-2, the V gene TRBV7-2; D not resolved. Trimming stripped 1 base from V and 2 bases from J, with 8 bases between. This CDR3 contains 14 residues. Germline assignment: CDR1 SGHTA and CDR2 FQGNSA. In nucleotides, the CDR3 is TGTGCCAGCAGCTTAGGACCTACCAACTATGGCTACACCTTC. Translating it yields CASSLGPTNYGYTF. Filled out from reference TRBV7-2 and TRBJ1-2, the complete variable domain reads GAGVSQSPSNKVTEKGKDVELRCDPISGHTALYWYRQSLGQGLEFLIYFQGNSAPDKSGLPSDRFSAERTGGSVSTLTIQRTQQEDSAVYLCASSLGPTNYGYTFGSGTRLTVV.

The V gene is TRBV11-1, the J gene TRBJ2-5; weak D call: TRBD2 (5 bases). The CDR3 contains 13 residues. CDR1 SGHAT and CDR2 FQDESV come from the germline V gene (reference sequence). CDR3 protein: CARARRGQETQYF. The CDR3 region has the DNA TGTGCTAGGGCGAGGCGCGGGCAAGAGACCCAGTACTTC.

V gene TRBV10-3 combines with J gene TRBJ2-7; TRBD2 agrees at 11 bases. Germline CDR1 is ENHRY and CDR2 is SYGVKD. There are 15 residues in the CDR3. The V segment lost 4 bases and the J segment 2 bases; nucleotides outside the gene matches: 4. The CDR3 loop is CAISGVAGGTYEQYF. CDR3 DNA: TGTGCCATCAGTGGTGTAGCGGGAGGGACCTACGAGCAGTACTTC.